This TCR beta chain stems from a study of cytomegalovirus exposure and HLA in healthy donors. Overall study context: A prior study identified 90 million to 120 million unique TCR beta sequences from 180 million or so T cells.

PCR primers comprised 60 Vbeta and 13 Jbeta primers. Assay: immunoSEQ multiplex PCR; the TCRdb copy retains only in-frame clones and omits some. The sample holds approximately 40,000 clones. The V gene's germline CDR1 is WNHNN and CDR2 SYGVQD (reference sequence). This CDR3 is built from 14 residues. The V and J ends lost 6 bases and 5 bases, in that order; junction bases with no gene match: 7. As to this clone: The antigen is unknown.

Broader study findings: TCR beta V- and J-gene trimming, according to a later analysis, was linked to a missense DCLRE1C variant. Association of 16,951 TCR beta sequences with HLA alleles was found at 0.05 false discovery rate in a later analysis. The sole available immune exposure information was CMV serostatus.

The sequenced sample was PBMCs. This receptor was taken from a woman aged 25 to 39 in good health and CMV-seronegative. The J gene is TRBJ1-1, the V gene TRBV10-1; 9 nucleotides line up with TRBD1. CDR3 in DNA: TGCGCCAGCAGCCGACAGGGGGTAGGGACTGAAGCTTTCTTT. Its translation: CASSRQGVGTEAFF.